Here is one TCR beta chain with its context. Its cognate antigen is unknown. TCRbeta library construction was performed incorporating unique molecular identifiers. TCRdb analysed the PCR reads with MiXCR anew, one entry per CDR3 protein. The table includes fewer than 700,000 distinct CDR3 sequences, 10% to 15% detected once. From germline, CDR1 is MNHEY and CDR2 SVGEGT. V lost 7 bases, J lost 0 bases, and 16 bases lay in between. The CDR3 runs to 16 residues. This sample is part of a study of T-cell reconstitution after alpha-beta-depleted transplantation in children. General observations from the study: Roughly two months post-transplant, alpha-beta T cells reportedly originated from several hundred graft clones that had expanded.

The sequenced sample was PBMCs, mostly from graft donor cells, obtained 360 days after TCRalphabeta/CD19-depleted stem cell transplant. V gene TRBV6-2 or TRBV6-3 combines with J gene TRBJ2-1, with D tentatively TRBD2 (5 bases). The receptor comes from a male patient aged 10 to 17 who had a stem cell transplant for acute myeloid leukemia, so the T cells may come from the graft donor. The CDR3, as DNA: TGTGCCAGCACCAAACACGTGGGGAGCTCCTACAATGAGCAGTTCTTC. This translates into CASTKHVGSSYNEQFF.